This paragraph reports one TCR beta chain. This clone was seen a handful of times. This clone's antigen is unknown. Qualities for individual bases were not recorded, and no much larger clone is one base off. The collaborating institutions used their own protocols to collect whole blood in K2EDTA tubes. For TCRbeta analysis, collaborators shipped samples in one of three forms: frozen whole blood, isolated PBMCs, or DNA extracted from either of those sample types. TCRbeta CDR3 regions were amplified from genomic DNA using the immunoSEQ Assay, a bias-controlled multiplex PCR. The authors' analysis ran thus. The number of nucleated cells in each sample was estimated from the amplification of reference gene primers within the assay. To quantify the absolute abundance of each unique TCRbeta CDR3 rearrangement, sequence reads were collapsed and filtered. For each sample, productive Simpson clonality was calculated as the square root of Simpson's diversity index over productive rearrangements. The immuneACCESS repertoire file appears here via TCRdb, limited to in-frame rearrangements. These files lack a portion of the clones; in checked studies, under half of the deficit traces to unresolved V genes, and the cause of the others is not known. The D gene and trimming were derived from the DNA, and the V and J assignments and clone size from that table. The sample yields some 200,000 clones; over 75% were counted once. Of the sample, approximately 0.5% is held by the ten largest clones.

These data belong to a study of blood T cell repertoires in COVID-19 (dated by TCRdb to between 2020 and 2021). Turning to the overall study: Samples covering the acute and convalescent phases of COVID-19 were provided by collaborators in the United States, Italy and Spain. The prospective study material was composed of cDNA or gDNA derived from T cells, B-cell-depleted T cells, or PBMCs. Deeply sampled blood TCRbeta repertoires from subjects exposed to, actively infected with, or recovered from COVID-19 were included in the dataset. Samples came from the ongoing ImmuneRACE study (first 160 participants) plus 1,254 subjects from 6 global collaborators. Where available, HLA class I and class II types were obtained from metadata supplied by the sample provider rather than from assay-based typing. Sample metadata almost always included a de-identified subject ID, COVID-19 status, age in years and sex. The repertoires were released in a freely available public database intended as a resource for research on the immune response to SARS-CoV-2.

Broad study findings and their caveats: The quantity of clinical and demographic metadata differed by source and by participant and was supplied without curation.

The sequenced sample was peripheral blood. The TCR was taken from a man over 45 with acute or convalescent COVID-19.

The bases are TGTGCCAGCAGTTTGGCAGGGCGAGGCAATCAGCCCCAGCATTTT. This is translated as CASSLAGRGNQPQHF. Recombination joined TRBV27 with TRBJ1-5, and possibly TRBD1, on 5 matching bases. CDR1 and CDR2 are drawn from the germline V gene (reference sequence): MNHEY, SMNVEV. Cut back by 3 bases and 2 bases, the V and J ends lie 11 bases apart. The CDR3 numbers 15 residues from cysteine through phenylalanine. Only the CDR3 DNA stays, 45 bases, in frame from base 1.